This T cell receptor (beta chain) was found in a study of blood T cells in healthy people across ages. Overall study results and limits: Without sorted subsets, naive and antigen-experienced compartments could not be conclusively compared. Age showed a roughly linear inverse relationship with TCR beta diversity per million T cells.

Combining a sample-barcoded 5' primer with a J-beta primer mix, a second PCR ran for roughly 7 to 12 cycles. Tags on each cDNA molecule came from a template-switch adaptor with 12 random nucleotides. TCRdb processed the 5' RACE reads anew with MiXCR; each CDR3 protein has one entry. The sample carries around 1,500,000 distinct CDR3 sequences, approximately 38% recorded once. This clonotype was detected only a few times. Its target is not known. This CDR3 contains 17 residues. In germline, CDR1 is SGHRS, CDR2 YFSETQ. After removal of 4 bases from V and 0 bases from J, the junction contained 8 bases not matched to a gene.

This clonotype was sampled from a woman aged 18-29 years in good health. Sequenced sample: blood. The chain links TRBV5-1 to TRBJ2-2, with 8 positions matching TRBD2. The CDR3 sequence is CASSPRTSSANTGELFF. In nucleotides, the CDR3 is TGCGCCAGCAGCCCCCGGACTAGCTCCGCGAACACCGGGGAGCTGTTTTTT. Filled out from reference TRBV5-1 and TRBJ2-2, the complete variable domain reads KAGVTQTPRYLIKTRGQQVTLSCSPISGHRSVSWYQQTPGQGLQFLFEYFSETQRNKGNFPGRFSGRQFSNSRSEMNVSTLELGDSALYLCASSPRTSSANTGELFFGEGSRLTVL.